This entry concerns a single TCR beta chain. The junction and the germline gene differ at one end; a read error may be behind it. Participant age was about 18 to 89 years, and participants resided in about 25 US areas. Which cohort a participant joined came from the clinical history participants gave. Assay: immunoSEQ multiplex PCR; the TCRdb copy retains only in-frame clones and omits some. The sample lists over 200,000 clones; approximately 90% were seen once. The sample originates from a study of blood T cell repertoires in COVID-19. In the study overall: Sample material is recorded as cDNA or gDNA derived from T cells, B-cell-depleted T cells, or PBMCs.

Germline V gene sequence: CDR1 MGHRA, CDR2 YSYEKL. This CDR3 region has 14 residues. Sequenced material: PBMCs or T cells enriched from blood (not recorded which). The chain employs TRBV4-1 and TRBJ1-5, with D possibly TRBD1 on 5 matching bases. The TCR comes from a human donor in a cohort exposed to, infected with or recovered from COVID-19 (not recorded which). The donor label of this sample is uncertain. CDR3 nucleotides: TGCGCCAGCAGCGCCGACAGAATCAATCGGCCCCAGCATTTT. This translates into CASSADRINRPQHF.